In its sample, the clone carrying this TCR beta chain was seen a few times. The antigen remains unidentified. For the second PCR, which ran for about 6 to 11 cycles, a sample-barcoded 5' primer and a J-beta primer mix were used. TCRdb itself ran the 5' RACE reads through MiXCR, one entry per CDR3 protein. The sample consists of about 1.4 million distinct CDR3 sequences, around 59% of them appearing once. Per sample, at least 5 micrograms of total RNA were extracted. The entry originates in a study of blood T cells in healthy people across ages. Study-level results: There were more naive CD4+ cells and higher diversity in long-lived donors than in aged donors.

Specimen: blood. This sequence was found in a young man in good health.

The CDR3 reads CASSHTFPWGEQYF. CDR3 bases: TGTGCCAGCAGCCATACATTCCCGTGGGGCGAGCAGTACTTC. The rearrangement uses TRBV7-2 and TRBJ2-7; the D is unclear. The CDR3 consists of 14 residues. V was pared by 5 bases and J by 6 bases, with 17 bases between. Germline V gives CDR1 SGHTA, CDR2 FQGNSA.